Below are 27 T cell receptor beta chains sequenced from a single sample in a study of T-cell memory formation after mild COVID-19. TCRdb processed the 5' RACE reads anew with MiXCR; each CDR3 protein has one entry. The table has about 440,000 distinct CDR3 sequences, over 15% seen once; the top ten hold more than 8%. The specimen was PBMCs or a T cell subset sorted from them (not recorded which). Receptors were obtained from an adult woman who had mild COVID-19 (a few samples of this study predate the infection). Cell type and time point are not known.

In this sample, this clonotype turned up a few times. The chain is built from TRBV4-1 and TRBJ2-3, with D tentatively TRBD2 (6 bases). CDR3 size: 15 residues. CDR1 is MGHRA and CDR2 is YSYEKL in the germline V gene. V was shortened by 1 base and J by 6 bases, with 14 bases between the two germline ends. In nucleotides, the CDR3 is TGCGCCAGCAGCCAAGTGGATTCGGGAGACGATACGCAGTATTTT. Translation gives CASSQVDSGDDTQYF.

Many counts were recorded for this clonotype. DNA for the CDR3: TGTGCCAGCAGTTCAGGGGTCCCTGGCACAGATACGCAGTATTTT. Its protein is CASSSGVPGTDTQYF. The chain uses TRBV12-3 or TRBV12-4 and TRBJ2-3; a weak D match, TRBD1 (6 bases). The CDR3 is made up of 15 amino acids. Between the trimmed V and J ends, which lost 4 bases and 1 base, there was a span of 12 bases.

This clonotype has a single count. The V call is TRBV27, the J call TRBJ1-1; D is unresolved. The CDR3 contains 13 residues. The germline V gene encodes CDR1 MNHEY and CDR2 SMNVEV (reference sequence). V was shortened by 5 bases and J by 8 bases, with 15 bases between the two germline ends. CDR3 DNA: TGTGCCAGCAGTCTAGGGCAGGTGGCGGAAGCTTTCTTT. This gives the protein CASSLGQVAEAFF.

This clonotype appeared once. The chain employs TRBV25-1 and TRBJ2-7; D is unresolved. The CDR3 contains 13 residues. V lost 3 bases to trimming and J lost 7 bases, with 13 bases between them. The germline CDR1 and CDR2 sequences are MGHDK and SYGVNS. For the CDR3, the DNA is TGTGCCAGCAGTGATTACCCCTGGGAAGAGCAGTACTTC. Its protein product is CASSDYPWEEQYF.

V usage is TRBV2 and J usage is TRBJ1-1; D is uncertain. There are 13 residues in the CDR3. Germline V gene lookup returns CDR1 SNHLY and CDR2 FYNNEI. Trimming left V 8 bases short and J 4 bases short, with 14 bases between. CDR3 nucleotides: TGTGCCAGCCAAGACCTTACCGGCACTGAAGCTTTCTTT. It translates to CASQDLTGTEAFF.

The CDR3 loop is CASRSGSLEQYF. CDR3 coding DNA: TGTGCCAGCAGATCGGGATCCTTGGAGCAGTACTTC. The V call is TRBV12-3 or TRBV12-4, the J call TRBJ2-7; a weak D match, TRBD2 (5 bases). Trimming took 6 bases from V and 7 from J, leaving 13 bases between them. The CDR3 runs to 12 residues.

In this sample, this clonotype turned up a few times. The chain uses TRBV6-5 and TRBJ2-2, with D unresolved. Germline-derived CDR1 and CDR2 are MNHEY and SVGAGI. Trimming removed 6 bases from V and 7 bases from J, with 9 bases in between. This CDR3 is 12 amino acids long. CDR3 DNA sequence: TGTGCCAGCAGATTCGTGGGCGGGGAGCTGTTTTTT. Translated: CASRFVGGELFF.

This clonotype was picked up a small number of times. The rearrangement links TRBV15 to TRBJ2-7; D possibly corresponds to TRBD1 (5 bases). Germline CDR1 LNHNV, CDR2 YYDKDF (reference sequence). With 5 bases removed from V and 3 bases from J, the gap between germline ends came to 11 bases. This CDR3 has 13 residues. The CDR3 protein is CATSPEGDYEQYF. Here the CDR3 DNA reads TGTGCCACCAGCCCCGAAGGGGACTACGAGCAGTACTTC.

This clonotype was detected a few times. This chain links TRBV3-1 with TRBJ2-1; 9 bases align to TRBD2. From germline, CDR1 is LGHDT and CDR2 YNNKEL (reference sequence). The V gene end was trimmed by 3 bases and the J gene end by 7 bases; junction bases not matched to a gene: 7. This CDR3 has 15 amino acids. CDR3 DNA sequence: TGTGCCAGCAGCCAGCGGGGGGGCCTTCGTAATGAGCAGTTCTTC. Protein: CASSQRGGLRNEQFF.

This clonotype has a handful of counts. The V and J genes are TRBV3-1 and TRBJ2-7; D uncertain. Germline values: CDR1 LGHDT, CDR2 YNNKEL (reference sequence). V lost 4 bases to trimming and J lost 1 base, with 11 bases between them. CDR3 length: 14 residues. The CDR3: CASSLSVGSYEQYF. The CDR3 DNA is TGTGCCAGCAGCCTGAGTGTGGGGTCCTACGAGCAGTACTTC.

This clonotype was detected a few times. The genes are TRBV7-3 and TRBJ2-3; the match to TRBD2 covers 13 bases. Germline V gene lookup returns CDR1 SGHTA and CDR2 FQGTGA. The CDR3 extends over 16 amino acids. J was trimmed by 7 bases and V by 5 bases; bases with no gene match: 9. This CDR3 is CASSPITSGRANTQYF. CDR3 DNA sequence: TGTGCCAGCAGCCCGATCACTAGCGGGAGGGCCAATACGCAGTATTTT. Variable domain in full (rest from reference TRBV7-3 and TRBJ2-3): GAGVSQTPSNKVTEKGKYVELRCDPISGHTALYWYRQSLGQGPEFLIYFQGTGAADDSGLPNDRFFAVRPEGSVSTLKIQRTERGDSAVYLCASSPITSGRANTQYFGPGTRLTVL.

In this sample, this clonotype turned up a few times. This chain links TRBV7-3 with TRBJ1-1; D remains unclear. Trimming took off 6 bases at V and 0 bases at J, with 8 bases between the two ends. This CDR3 contains 13 residues. From germline, CDR1 is SGHTA and CDR2 FQGTGA. The CDR3 DNA sequence: TGTGCCAGCAGATCCAGGCTGAACACTGAAGCTTTCTTT. This sequence encodes CASRSRLNTEAFF.

The rearrangement uses TRBV5-4 and TRBJ1-5; tentatively, D is TRBD1 (5 bases). Trimming cost V 3 bases and J 4 bases, with 11 bases left between them. In germline, CDR1 is SGHNT, CDR2 YYREEE (reference sequence). CDR3 length: 14 amino acids. The CDR3 loop is CASSSAGRNQPQHF. The CDR3 DNA reads TGTGCCAGCAGCTCCGCAGGGCGGAATCAGCCCCAGCATTTT.

The chain links TRBV3-1 to TRBJ2-1, with D possibly being TRBD2 (6 bases). V was pared by 3 bases and J by 7 bases, with 16 bases between. CDR3 size: 15 residues. The germline CDR1 and CDR2 sequences are LGHDT and YNNKEL (reference sequence). The CDR3 bases are TGTGCCAGCAGCCAGACTAGGATCCCGCTTAATGAGCAGTTCTTC. As protein: CASSQTRIPLNEQFF.

The sample holds a few counts of this clonotype. The chain is built from TRBV5-1 and TRBJ2-7, with D possibly TRBD2 on 5 matching bases. The germline V gene encodes CDR1 SGHRS and CDR2 YFSETQ. Deletions cut 0 bases from V and 5 bases from J, with 18 bases between. The CDR3 length is 16 residues. CDR3 residues: CASSLAPGGRSNEQYF. The CDR3, as DNA: TGCGCCAGCAGCTTGGCCCCGGGCGGGCGTTCAAACGAGCAGTACTTC.

This clonotype appeared a few times. The chain employs TRBV11-3 and TRBJ1-1, with D hard to call. CDR1 and CDR2 from the germline V gene are SGHNT and YENEEA. This CDR3 is 14 amino acids long. Trimming stripped 5 bases from V and 1 base from J, with 11 bases between. The CDR3 region is CASSPGAGNTEAFF. The CDR3, as DNA: TGTGCCAGCAGCCCAGGCGCGGGGAACACTGAAGCTTTCTTT.

V is TRBV18 and J is TRBJ2-7; 10 bases match TRBD1. The CDR3 length is 16 residues. Germline trimming cut 5 bases from V and 9 bases from J; bases unmatched to any gene: 16. Germline CDR1 and CDR2: KGHSH and LQKENI. The CDR3 loop reads CASSSPGRDRGFGQYF. CDR3 sequence (DNA): TGTGCCAGCTCATCCCCCGGCCGGGACAGGGGATTTGGGCAGTACTTC.

This clonotype showed up just a few times. The genes are TRBV12-3 or TRBV12-4 and TRBJ2-7; tentative D call: TRBD2 (7 bases). The V and J ends lost 6 bases and 0 bases respectively, with 15 bases between them. The CDR3 consists of 15 residues. The CDR3 DNA sequence: TGTGCCAGCAGAACAAGCGGGACAAGCTCCTACGAGCAGTACTTC. It encodes CASRTSGTSSYEQYF.

In its sample, this clonotype was seen once. The V gene is TRBV4-1, the J gene TRBJ1-5; 10 bases fit TRBD1. CDR1 is MGHRA, CDR2 YSYEKL, per germline. With V trimmed by 1 base and J by 2 bases, 11 bases remained unmatched. This CDR3 region has 19 residues. CDR3 nucleotide sequence: TGCGCCAGCAGCCAAGTTCCACCGGGACAGGGGATAGGCAATCAGCCCCAGCATTTT. It translates to CASSQVPPGQGIGNQPQHF.

This clonotype was found many times. The chain combines TRBV10-3 with TRBJ2-1; D not resolved. Trimming took off 1 base at V and 0 bases at J, with 7 bases between the two ends. CDR3 length equals 15 residues. Germline lookup yields CDR1 ENHRY and CDR2 SYGVKD. The DNA of the CDR3 is TGTGCCATCAGTGAGTTTGGCAGCTCCTACAATGAGCAGTTCTTC. This encodes CAISEFGSSYNEQFF.

The V and J genes are TRBV5-1 and TRBJ2-5, with 15 bases aligning to TRBD2. V dropped 4 bases and J dropped 5; count of bases not matched to a gene: 6. The CDR3 consists of 16 residues. Germline V gene sequence: CDR1 SGHRS, CDR2 YFSETQ. The CDR3: CASSEGLAGGRETQYF. In DNA form, the CDR3 reads TGCGCCAGCAGCGAGGGACTAGCGGGGGGTCGGGAGACCCAGTACTTC.

This sequence joins TRBV25-1 and TRBJ2-2, with unresolved D. The V end was cut by 2 bases, the J end by 5 bases, with 18 bases between. Germline CDR1 MGHDK, CDR2 SYGVNS. The CDR3 loop spans 17 amino acids. The CDR3: CASSERADGRKTGELFF. CDR3 in DNA: TGTGCCAGCAGTGAACGGGCGGATGGTCGAAAAACCGGGGAGCTGTTTTTT.

This clonotype was seen only a few times. This chain uses TRBV25-1 with TRBJ2-5; 13 bases map to TRBD2. The CDR3 spans 13 residues. Trimming at V came to 10 bases and at J to 5 bases, leaving 4 bases not matched to a gene. The germline V gene encodes CDR1 MGHDK and CDR2 SYGVNS. The DNA of the CDR3 is TGTGCCACCGGACTAGCGGGAGTCGAGACCCAGTACTTC. It codes for CATGLAGVETQYF.

This clonotype was counted only a few times. The chain recombines TRBV30 with TRBJ1-1; D not resolved. This CDR3 has 13 amino acids. V lost 0 bases to trimming and J lost 2 bases, with 7 bases between them. The germline CDR1 and CDR2 sequences are GTSNPN and SVGIG (reference sequence). The CDR3 loop reads CAWSVNINTEAFF. CDR3 nucleotides: TGTGCCTGGAGTGTTAACATAAACACTGAAGCTTTCTTT.

This clonotype was observed once. CDR3 residues: CASSTTEETQYF. The CDR3 DNA is TGTGCCAGCAGTACGACAGAAGAGACCCAGTACTTC. The rearrangement uses TRBV6-6 and TRBJ2-5; perhaps TRBD1 as D (5 bases). Trimming took 5 bases from V and 3 from J, leaving 7 bases between them. This CDR3 is 12 amino acids long. Per the germline V gene, CDR1 is MNHNY and CDR2 is SVGAGI (reference sequence).

As DNA, the CDR3 is TGCAGTGCTAGATCTCAGGGGCCGTATCGAGAGACCCAGTACTTC. This gives the protein CSARSQGPYRETQYF. The gene calls are TRBV20-1 and TRBJ2-5; tentatively, D is TRBD1 (6 bases). The germline V and J ends were trimmed by 2 bases and 4 bases, with 17 bases remaining between them. CDR1 DFQATT and CDR2 SNEGSKA come from the germline V gene (reference sequence). This CDR3 contains 15 residues.

The chain carries TRBV27 and TRBJ1-2; the D gene is possibly TRBD1 (6 bases). CDR3 size: 23 residues. In germline, CDR1 is MNHEY, CDR2 SMNVEV (reference sequence). Trimming took off 5 bases at V and 8 bases at J, with 45 bases between the two ends. The CDR3 sequence is CASSPVGVVQGNYRDSVVRGYTF. Here the CDR3 DNA reads TGTGCCAGCAGTCCTGTGGGAGTTGTACAAGGGAACTACAGGGATTCGGTCGTACGAGGCTACACCTTC.